These T cell receptor beta chains were read from a single sample in a study of memory CD4+ T cells and cytomegalovirus serostatus. Assay used: immunoSEQ multiplex PCR; TCRdb lists only in-frame clones, some missing. The table has around 60,000 clones, approximately 77% seen once. Sequences were obtained from memory CD4+ T cells from blood. The receptors come from an adult in good health and CMV-seronegative. Both conserved end residues are part of each CDR3.

V gene	J gene	CDR3 protein
TRBV28	TRBJ1-2	CASSLRSGYTF
TRBV20-1	TRBJ2-7	CSAREYNEQYF
TRBV11-1	TRBJ2-3	CASSHSGSRSDTQYF
TRBV5-5	TRBJ2-7	CASSLAIRAVLEQYF
TRBV27	TRBJ2-6	CASSSRTSILSGANVLTF
TRBV7-9	TRBJ1-1	CASSLTGMNTEAFF
TRBV5-8	TRBJ1-1	CASSPGQGLEAFF
TRBV5-4	TRBJ1-2	CASSPQGSTFNYGYTF
TRBV10-2	TRBJ1-6	CASRGAPNNSPLHF
TRBV11-2	TRBJ1-2	CASSSRRGLLYTF
TRBV6-1	TRBJ2-7	CASRELASRTDFSYEQYF
TRBV7-9	TRBJ1-1	CASSLPPPLYAFF
TRBV5-8	TRBJ1-6	CASSVRHSPLHF
TRBV4-3	TRBJ2-7	CASSRGGSGRLPSYEQYF
TRBV27	TRBJ1-1	CASSSGTHNTEAFF
TRBV5-1	TRBJ2-5	CASRGWDAAKETQYF
TRBV4-1	TRBJ2-2	CASSPWAGGNTGELFF
TRBV6-1	TRBJ1-2	CASSEASGTGLSYTF
TRBV30	TRBJ1-6	CAWSPAVNSPLHF
TRBV5-1	TRBJ2-2	CASSLRPSGGPGTGELFF
TRBV6-1	TRBJ2-7	CASVEAGTLREQYF
TRBV4-3	TRBJ2-7	CASSQDASSGSYEQYF
TRBV5-4	TRBJ1-2	CASSLSGGGGGYTF
TRBV27	TRBJ1-2	CASSLKASFNYGYTF
TRBV28	TRBJ2-7	CASRDSGSSYEQYF
TRBV10-3	TRBJ2-2	CAISVDRTFTGELFF
TRBV18	TRBJ2-3	CASSTDRGGSDTQYF
TRBV7-9	TRBJ1-1	CASSWASGRNTEAFF
TRBV6-4	TRBJ2-1	CASSEGQSSYNEQFF
TRBV6-5	TRBJ1-1	CASSSTGNTEAFF
TRBV9	TRBJ2-3	CASSGGSVRADTQYF
TRBV25-1	TRBJ2-4	CASSELQGSKNIQYF
TRBV6-5	TRBJ2-7	CASSRDYGTSYEQYF
TRBV2	TRBJ1-5	CASGQGARNQPQHF
TRBV29-1	TRBJ2-7	CSVGGTSSAEQYF
TRBV7-2	TRBJ2-7	CASSSPGGREQYF
TRBV2	TRBJ1-1	CASTQGQLNTEAFF
TRBV7-3	TRBJ2-2	CASGPGTGELFF
TRBV6-5	TRBJ2-7	CASNPRGSYEQYF
TRBV2	TRBJ1-2	CASIQNRAGSSNYGYTF
TRBV27	TRBJ1-4	CASSPRQNEKLFF
TRBV27	TRBJ2-7	CASSPGLAWTYEQYF
TRBV18	TRBJ1-1	CASSQGNTEAFF
TRBV2	TRBJ1-2	CASSRVSGLTNYGYTF
TRBV5-4	TRBJ1-3	CASSSQTDSSGNTIYF
TRBV6-1	TRBJ2-7	CASSEAGTVLKYEQYF
TRBV7-9	TRBJ1-2	CASSPQGSYGYTF
TRBV14	TRBJ1-1	CASSPSLNTEAFF
TRBV2	TRBJ2-3	CASSEASGGARDTQYF
TRBV29-1	TRBJ2-3	CSVGLAGGTDTQYF
TRBV4-3	TRBJ2-5	CASSLWAGMQETQYF
TRBV4-2	TRBJ1-2	CASSQGVTEVREYGYTF